Each of the 27 T cell receptor beta chains below was sequenced from the same sample in a study of shared clonotypes between healthy human individuals. Assay: immunoSEQ multiplex PCR; the TCRdb copy retains only in-frame clones and omits some. The table has around 620,000 clones, about 95% seen once; the top ten hold about 0.11%. The naive CD8 population came from CD45RO-negative cells selected for CCR7, without terminally differentiated effector memory CD45RA+ cells. Specimen: naive CD8+ T cells sorted from blood. These TCRs come from a woman in her twenties or thirties in good health.

The chain employs TRBV27 and TRBJ2-7, with 9 bases that match TRBD1. This CDR3 contains 14 residues. J gave up 4 bases and V 4 bases, and 5 bases lay outside the gene matches. CDR1 and CDR2 from the germline V gene are MNHEY and SMNVEV (reference sequence). The DNA of the CDR3 is TGTGCCAGCAGTTCCACGGACAGGGGTTACGAGCAGTACTTC. It yields the protein CASSSTDRGYEQYF.

The V gene is TRBV5-6, the J gene TRBJ2-1; no firm D call. This CDR3 has 12 amino acids. CDR1 and CDR2 (germline): SGHDT, YYEEEE. V shed 2 bases and J shed 9 bases, with 9 bases lying between them. In DNA form, the CDR3 reads TGTGCCAGCAGCTTTCGTCAGGTTGAGCAGTTCTTC. Its protein product is CASSFRQVEQFF.

V and J are TRBV7-9 and TRBJ2-5; weak D call: TRBD2 (5 bases). The end of the DNA is better explained by TRBJ2-7, so the J call may be wrong. The CDR3 extends over 16 amino acids. CDR1 and CDR2 from the germline V gene are SEHNR and FQNEAQ (reference sequence). CDR3 DNA: TGTGCCAGCAGCCGGACTGTCCTCCACCCTGATTACGAGCAGTACTTC. It translates to CASSRTVLHPDYEQYF.

The chain couples TRBV4-1 to TRBJ2-1, with a weak D call TRBD2 (5 bases). This CDR3 spans 13 amino acids. The V gene's germline CDR1 is MGHRA and CDR2 YSYEKL. Trimming took 4 bases from V and 8 from J, leaving 12 bases between them. CDR3 region: CASSREGSDEQFF. CDR3 DNA sequence: TGCGCCAGCAGCCGAGAGGGTTCTGATGAGCAGTTCTTC.

The chain is built from TRBV11-1 and TRBJ2-4; D may be TRBD1 or TRBD2 (5 bases each). V was shortened by 5 bases and J by 8 bases, with 7 bases between the two germline ends. Germline V gives CDR1 SGHAT, CDR2 FQDESV (reference sequence). CDR3 length: 11 amino acids. The CDR3 loop is CASSVGDIQYF. CDR3 nucleotides: TGTGCCAGCAGCGTGGGGGACATTCAGTACTTC.

The chain has TRBV29-1 and TRBJ2-3; D is undetermined. V dropped 3 bases and J dropped 0 bases, with 16 bases sitting between them. The germline V gene encodes CDR1 SQVTM and CDR2 ANQGSEA. This CDR3 region has 16 residues. The CDR3 region has the DNA TGCAGCGTTGACGGGCAGGATTTTCGTAGCACAGATACGCAGTATTTT. This translates into CSVDGQDFRSTDTQYF.

The chain recombines TRBV4-1 with TRBJ2-5, with a possible D match to TRBD2 (6 bases). The last part of the DNA fits TRBJ2-7 better; the J call may be wrong. This CDR3 region has 13 residues. CDR1 and CDR2 (germline): MGHRA, YSYEKL. In nucleotides, the CDR3 is TGCGCCAGCAGCCGGGGACTCTCCTACGAGCAGTACTTC. This gives the protein CASSRGLSYEQYF.

V is TRBV4-1 and J is TRBJ2-7; D unresolved. V was shortened by 2 bases and J by 3 bases, with 11 bases between the two germline ends. CDR3 length: 14 amino acids. The germline V gene has CDR1 MGHRA and CDR2 YSYEKL. The CDR3 region is CASSQPSGGYEQYF. CDR3 sequence (DNA): TGCGCCAGCAGCCAACCGTCCGGTGGCTACGAGCAGTACTTC.

The rearrangement links TRBV13 to TRBJ2-7; 10 bases are a match to TRBD1. After removal of 5 bases from V and 5 bases from J, the junction contained 6 bases not matched to a gene. The CDR3 has 14 residues. Germline CDR1 PRHDT, CDR2 FYEKMQ (reference sequence). The CDR3 reads CASSQGQGGNEQYF. The CDR3 nucleotides are TGTGCCAGCAGCCAAGGACAGGGGGGCAACGAGCAGTACTTC.

Points on this clone: Additional DNA sequences in this sample encode the identical CDR3. The genes are TRBV9 and TRBJ2-7; D remains unclear. Germline lookup yields CDR1 SGDLS and CDR2 YYNGEE. The CDR3 sequence is 15 residues long. Trimming removed 0 bases from V and 4 bases from J, with 14 bases in between. CDR3 sequence (DNA): TGTGCCAGCAGCGTAGGGTTAGCAGATACGTACGAGCAGTACTTC. Translated, it gives CASSVGLADTYEQYF.

The chain links TRBV15 to TRBJ2-3, with D perhaps being TRBD1 or TRBD2 (6 bases each). The germline V gene has CDR1 LNHNV and CDR2 YYDKDF (reference sequence). The V end lost 9 bases, the J end lost 5 bases, and 12 bases lay between the germline ends. This CDR3 region has 12 residues. CDR3 sequence: CATEGGGDTQYF. As DNA, the CDR3 is TGTGCCACGGAGGGGGGAGGAGATACGCAGTATTTT.

The chain recombines TRBV5-4 with TRBJ2-1, with D possibly matching TRBD2 (5 bases). This CDR3 is 11 amino acids long. The V gene lost 3 bases and the J gene lost 9 bases, with 7 bases spanning the gap. CDR1 is SGHNT and CDR2 is YYREEE in the germline V gene (reference sequence). CDR3 region: CASSSEAEQFF. CDR3 nucleotides: TGTGCCAGCAGCTCGGAGGCTGAGCAGTTCTTC.

The rearrangement joins TRBV15 to TRBJ2-1; TRBD1 matches 8 bases. Germline V lookup: CDR1 LNHNV, CDR2 YYDKDF (reference sequence). This CDR3 spans 16 amino acids. Trimming took 5 bases from V and 3 from J; bases not matched to a gene: 9. CDR3 sequence (DNA): TGTGCCACCAGCCGGCAAAGGACAGGGTACTACAATGAGCAGTTCTTC. This gives the protein CATSRQRTGYYNEQFF. Full variable domain (outside the CDR3, taken from reference TRBV15 and TRBJ2-1): DAMVIQNPRYQVTQFGKPVTLSCSQTLNHNVMYWYQQKSSQAPKLLFHYYDKDFNNEADTPDNFQSRRPNTSFCFLDIRSPGLGDTAMYLCATSRQRTGYYNEQFFGPGTRLTVL.

V and J are TRBV4-1 and TRBJ2-7; no clear D. The CDR3 consists of 14 residues. Trimming shortened V by 1 base and J by 0 bases, and 7 bases separated the two germline ends. Germline V gene data show CDR1 as MGHRA and CDR2 as YSYEKL. CDR3 in amino acids: CASSQGHPSYEQYF. CDR3 nucleotides: TGCGCCAGCAGCCAAGGACACCCCTCCTACGAGCAGTACTTC.

The chain combines TRBV29-1 with TRBJ2-1; D is ambiguous. This CDR3 is built from 12 residues. Trimming took off 4 bases at V and 3 bases at J, with 7 bases between the two ends. Germline CDR1 SQVTM, CDR2 ANQGSEA. CDR3 bases: TGCAGCGTTGTGGCCAACTACAATGAGCAGTTCTTC. Amino acid sequence: CSVVANYNEQFF.

The V call is TRBV2, the J call TRBJ2-7, with a possible D match to TRBD2 (6 bases). V was cut by 2 bases and J by 2 bases, with 13 bases left in between. CDR3 size: 15 residues. From germline, CDR1 is SNHLY and CDR2 FYNNEI. CDR3: CASSETTGAPYEQYF. CDR3 DNA sequence: TGTGCCAGCAGTGAAACAACGGGAGCACCCTACGAGCAGTACTTC.

V and J are TRBV5-4 and TRBJ1-2; a weak D match, TRBD1 (6 bases). The ends were cut back, 5 bases at V and 4 bases at J, with 15 bases in the middle. CDR1 is SGHNT and CDR2 is YYREEE in the germline V gene (reference sequence). The CDR3 is 14 residues long. The CDR3 sequence: CASRLWGGFYGYTF. CDR3 in DNA: TGTGCCAGCAGGCTCTGGGGGGGCTTCTATGGCTACACCTTC.

The DNA for the CDR3 is TGTGCCAGCAGTTTAGGACACTATGGCTACACCTTC. This encodes CASSLGHYGYTF. The chain couples TRBV28 to TRBJ1-2, with D unresolved. Trimming removed 2 bases from V and 3 bases from J, with 4 bases in between. Per the germline V gene, CDR1 is MDHEN and CDR2 is SYDVKM. The CDR3 consists of 12 residues.

In its sample, this clone was seen once. The rearrangement links TRBV11-2 to TRBJ1-1; TRBD1 aligns across 7 bases. The trim removed 5 bases at V and 3 bases at J, leaving 3 bases unmatched. Per the germline V gene, CDR1 is SGHAT and CDR2 is FQNNGV. The CDR3 contains 13 residues. This CDR3 reads CASSERGHTEAFF. In DNA form, the CDR3 reads TGTGCCAGCAGCGAAAGGGGGCACACTGAAGCTTTCTTT.

This chain connects TRBV15 to TRBJ1-1, with 7 bases aligning to TRBD1. CDR3 length: 15 amino acids. V was clipped by 1 base and J by 4 bases; unmatched bases: 6. Germline lookup yields CDR1 LNHNV and CDR2 YYDKDF (reference sequence). The CDR3 DNA sequence: TGTGCCACCAGCAGAGGGAGGGAGGGGGCCACTGAAGCTTTCTTT. It encodes CATSRGREGATEAFF.

Details on this clone: Additional DNA sequences in this sample encode the identical CDR3. This chain joins TRBV28 and TRBJ2-7; possible D gene TRBD1, 5 bases. The CDR3 spans 14 residues. V lost 3 bases to trimming and J lost 2 bases, with 11 bases between them. Germline CDR1 MDHEN, CDR2 SYDVKM. CDR3 region: CASSFVAGTYEQYF. The CDR3 nucleotides are TGTGCCAGCAGTTTTGTCGCAGGGACCTACGAGCAGTACTTC.

This clone was counted a few times. V gene TRBV28 combines with J gene TRBJ1-5; D is unclear. CDR3 length: 13 amino acids. CDR1 and CDR2 from the germline V gene are MDHEN and SYDVKM. V was pared by 5 bases and J by 2 bases, with 7 bases between. CDR3 loop: CASSPAGNQPQHF. As DNA, the CDR3 is TGTGCCAGCAGTCCCGCGGGCAATCAGCCCCAGCATTTT.

This chain uses TRBV27 with TRBJ2-3; unclear D gene. The CDR3 extends over 13 amino acids. Germline CDR1 is MNHEY and CDR2 is SMNVEV (reference sequence). V lost 4 bases to trimming and J lost 4 bases, with 9 bases between them. The CDR3 DNA is TGTGCCAGCAGTTGGGAAGGGCCAGATACGCAGTATTTT. Its protein product is CASSWEGPDTQYF.

The chain has TRBV7-8 and TRBJ2-7, with D unclear. CDR1 SGHVS and CDR2 FQNEAQ come from the germline V gene. The ends were cut back, 2 bases at V and 7 bases at J, with 18 bases in the middle. The CDR3 totals 15 residues. The CDR3 bases are TGTGCCAGCAGCTTAAGGGATCATCCCGTGGAGGAGCAGTACTTC. Residues: CASSLRDHPVEEQYF.

V usage is TRBV15 and J usage is TRBJ2-2; 7 bases fit TRBD1. Germline trimming cut 0 bases from V and 0 bases from J; bases unmatched to any gene: 4. The V gene's germline CDR1 is LNHNV and CDR2 YYDKDF (reference sequence). The CDR3 is 17 amino acids. CDR3 region: CATSRERTGANTGELFF. The CDR3 bases are TGTGCCACCAGCAGAGAAAGGACAGGAGCGAACACCGGGGAGCTGTTTTTT. Drawing the rest from reference TRBV15 and TRBJ2-2, the complete variable domain is DAMVIQNPRYQVTQFGKPVTLSCSQTLNHNVMYWYQQKSSQAPKLLFHYYDKDFNNEADTPDNFQSRRPNTSFCFLDIRSPGLGDTAMYLCATSRERTGANTGELFFGEGSRLTVL.

This chain uses TRBV13 with TRBJ2-1; 11 positions match TRBD2. V lost 0 bases and J lost 8; bases outside the gene matches: 6. CDR3 length: 16 residues. Per the germline V gene, CDR1 is PRHDT and CDR2 is FYEKMQ (reference sequence). For the CDR3, the DNA is TGTGCCAGCAGCTTAGGACTAGCGGGAGTTTATGATGAGCAGTTCTTC. Encoded protein: CASSLGLAGVYDEQFF.

The CDR3 nucleotides are TGCGCCAGCAGCCAATGGGAGGGGGAGACCCAGTACTTC. It is translated as CASSQWEGETQYF. This sequence joins TRBV4-1 and TRBJ2-5, with TRBD2 identical over 7 bases. CDR1 and CDR2 from the germline V gene are MGHRA and YSYEKL. The CDR3 is 13 residues long. The V gene end was trimmed by 2 bases and the J gene end by 5 bases; junction bases not matched to a gene: 2.